These T cell receptor beta chains were read from a single sample in a study of blood T cell repertoires in COVID-19. The data were produced by immunoSEQ multiplex PCR, yet TCRdb's version contains in-frame clones alone and is incomplete. The table has about 280,000 clones, approximately 83% seen once; the top ten hold approximately 9%. The specimen was peripheral blood. These receptors came from a woman between 45 and 60 years old who had recovered from COVID-19. Each CDR3 is given with its conserved first and last residue. The order of the fields is V gene, J gene, CDR3 protein.

v_call: TRBV6-5; j_call: TRBJ2-7; cdr3_aa: CASSPGTGVLEYF
v_call: TRBV7-8; j_call: TRBJ2-3; cdr3_aa: CASSRDRGIDTQYF
v_call: TRBV6-5; j_call: TRBJ1-6; cdr3_aa: CASRQGASESPLHF
v_call: TRBV7-9; j_call: TRBJ2-7; cdr3_aa: CASSRGAALNPYEQYF
v_call: TRBV30; j_call: TRBJ2-7; cdr3_aa: CAWNRGGGYEQYF
v_call: TRBV28; j_call: TRBJ1-1; cdr3_aa: CASSLGGRIAEAFF
v_call: TRBV6-4; j_call: TRBJ2-1; cdr3_aa: CASSATSGAYNEQFF
v_call: TRBV6-5; j_call: TRBJ1-2; cdr3_aa: CASSYQGSDGYTF
v_call: TRBV6-2/TRBV6-3; j_call: TRBJ1-1; cdr3_aa: CASSESGRGGPNTEAFF
v_call: TRBV6-4; j_call: TRBJ2-3; cdr3_aa: CASSDSGIGNTDTQYF
v_call: TRBV9; j_call: TRBJ2-3; cdr3_aa: CASSVVGGISTDTQYF
v_call: TRBV11-1; j_call: TRBJ1-1; cdr3_aa: CASSPGTGARNTEAFF
v_call: TRBV7-2; j_call: TRBJ1-2; cdr3_aa: CASSKGGQGVVYGYTF
v_call: TRBV19; j_call: TRBJ2-1; cdr3_aa: CASSIGRRDYNEQFF
v_call: TRBV7-3; j_call: TRBJ2-6; cdr3_aa: CASSLTGSGANVLTF
v_call: TRBV30; j_call: TRBJ2-3; cdr3_aa: CAWSDSVRPSDTQYF